This TCR beta chain came from a study of T cell changes during pregnancy in multiple sclerosis. V was clipped by 5 bases and J by 0 bases; unmatched bases: 5. The CDR3 runs 15 residues. CDR1 is SEHNR and CDR2 is FQNEAQ in the germline V gene (reference sequence). Profiled with immunoSEQ multiplex PCR; TCRdb holds only in-frame clones, not every one. This sample has around 100,000 clones, with 91% found just once. This chain connects TRBV7-9 to TRBJ1-1, with 8 bases matching TRBD1. This clonotype was sampled from a female donor with multiple sclerosis, enrolled in a pregnancy study. The sample in question was peripheral blood, obtained after pregnancy. The CDR3 nucleotides are TGTGCCAGCAGCCTAGGGACAGGTATGAACACTGAAGCTTTCTTT. Residues: CASSLGTGMNTEAFF.